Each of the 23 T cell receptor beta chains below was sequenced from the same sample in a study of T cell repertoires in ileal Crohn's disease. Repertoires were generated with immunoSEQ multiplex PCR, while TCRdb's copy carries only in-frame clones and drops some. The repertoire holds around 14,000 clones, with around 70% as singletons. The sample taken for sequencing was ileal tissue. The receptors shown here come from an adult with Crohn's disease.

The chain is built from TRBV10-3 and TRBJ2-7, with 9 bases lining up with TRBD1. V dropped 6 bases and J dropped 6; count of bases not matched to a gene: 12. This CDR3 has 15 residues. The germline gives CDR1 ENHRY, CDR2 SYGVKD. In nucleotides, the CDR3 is TGTGCCATCAGACCGGGACAGGGTGCCGAGGGCGAGCAGTACTTC. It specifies CAIRPGQGAEGEQYF.

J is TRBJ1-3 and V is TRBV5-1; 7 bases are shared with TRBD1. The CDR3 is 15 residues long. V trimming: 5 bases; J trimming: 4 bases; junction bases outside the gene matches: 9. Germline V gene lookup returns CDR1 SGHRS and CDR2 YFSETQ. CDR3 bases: TGCGCCAGCAGACAAATGACAGGGACCGGAAACACCATATATTTT. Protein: CASRQMTGTGNTIYF.

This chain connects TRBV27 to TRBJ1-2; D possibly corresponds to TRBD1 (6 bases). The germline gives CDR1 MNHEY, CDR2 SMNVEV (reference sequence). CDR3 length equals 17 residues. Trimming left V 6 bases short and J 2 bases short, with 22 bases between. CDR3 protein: CASRRRGTYSSNYGYTF. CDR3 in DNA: TGTGCCAGCAGACGCCGCGGGACATACTCCTCCAACTATGGCTACACCTTC.

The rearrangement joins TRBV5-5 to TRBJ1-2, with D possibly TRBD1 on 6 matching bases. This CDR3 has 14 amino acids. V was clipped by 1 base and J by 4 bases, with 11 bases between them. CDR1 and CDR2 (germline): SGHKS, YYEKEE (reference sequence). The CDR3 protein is CASSLRQVSYGYTF. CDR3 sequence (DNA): TGTGCCAGCAGCTTGAGACAGGTTTCCTATGGCTACACCTTC.

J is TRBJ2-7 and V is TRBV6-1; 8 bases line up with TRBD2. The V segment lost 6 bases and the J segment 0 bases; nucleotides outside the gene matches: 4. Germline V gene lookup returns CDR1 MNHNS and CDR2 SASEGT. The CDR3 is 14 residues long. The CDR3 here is CASRERGSSYEQYF. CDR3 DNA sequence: TGTGCCAGCAGGGAGCGGGGGAGCTCCTACGAGCAGTACTTC.

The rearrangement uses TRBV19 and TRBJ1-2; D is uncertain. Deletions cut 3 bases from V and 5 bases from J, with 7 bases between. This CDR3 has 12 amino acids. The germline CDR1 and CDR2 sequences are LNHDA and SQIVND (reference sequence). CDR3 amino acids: CASSIKEYGYTF. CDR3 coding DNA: TGTGCCAGTAGTATCAAGGAATATGGCTACACCTTC.

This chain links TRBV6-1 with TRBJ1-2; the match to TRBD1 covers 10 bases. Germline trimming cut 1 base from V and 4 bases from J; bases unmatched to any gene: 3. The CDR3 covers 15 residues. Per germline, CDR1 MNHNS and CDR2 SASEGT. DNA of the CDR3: TGTGCCAGCAGTGAAGGGACAGGGGGGGCCTATGGCTACACCTTC. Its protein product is CASSEGTGGAYGYTF.

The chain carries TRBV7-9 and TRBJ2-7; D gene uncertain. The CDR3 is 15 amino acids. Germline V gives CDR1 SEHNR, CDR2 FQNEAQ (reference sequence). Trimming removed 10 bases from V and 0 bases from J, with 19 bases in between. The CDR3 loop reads CATSKSLPSSYEQYF. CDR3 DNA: TGTGCCACCAGTAAGAGCTTACCGAGCTCCTACGAGCAGTACTTC.

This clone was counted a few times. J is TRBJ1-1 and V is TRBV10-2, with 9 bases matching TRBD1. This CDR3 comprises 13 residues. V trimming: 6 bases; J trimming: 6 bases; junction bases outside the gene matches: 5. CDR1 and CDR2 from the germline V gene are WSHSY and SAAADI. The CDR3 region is CASRDRGRPEAFF. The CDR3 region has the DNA TGCGCCAGCAGAGACAGGGGGAGGCCTGAAGCTTTCTTT.

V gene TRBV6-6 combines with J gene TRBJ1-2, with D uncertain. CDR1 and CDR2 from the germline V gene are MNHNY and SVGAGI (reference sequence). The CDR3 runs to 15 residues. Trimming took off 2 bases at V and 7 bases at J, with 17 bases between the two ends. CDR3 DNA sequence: TGTGCCAGCAGTTACCCCCCCCTAAACAAGGTTGGCTACACCTTC. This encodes CASSYPPLNKVGYTF.

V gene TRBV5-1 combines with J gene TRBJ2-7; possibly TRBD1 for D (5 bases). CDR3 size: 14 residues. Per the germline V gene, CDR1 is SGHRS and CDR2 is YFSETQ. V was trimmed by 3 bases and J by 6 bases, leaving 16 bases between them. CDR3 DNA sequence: TGCGCCAGCAGCTCCCCCCAGGGAATAGGCGAGCAGTACTTC. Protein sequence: CASSSPQGIGEQYF. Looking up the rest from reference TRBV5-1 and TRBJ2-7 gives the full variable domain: KAGVTQTPRYLIKTRGQQVTLSCSPISGHRSVSWYQQTPGQGLQFLFEYFSETQRNKGNFPGRFSGRQFSNSRSEMNVSTLELGDSALYLCASSSPQGIGEQYFGPGTRLTVT.

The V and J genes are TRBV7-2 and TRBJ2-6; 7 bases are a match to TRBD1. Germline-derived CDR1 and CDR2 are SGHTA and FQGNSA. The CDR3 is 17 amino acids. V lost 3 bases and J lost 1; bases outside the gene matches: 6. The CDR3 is CASSFGQAVSGANVLTF. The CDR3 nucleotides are TGTGCCAGCAGCTTTGGACAGGCCGTTTCTGGGGCCAACGTCCTGACTTTC.

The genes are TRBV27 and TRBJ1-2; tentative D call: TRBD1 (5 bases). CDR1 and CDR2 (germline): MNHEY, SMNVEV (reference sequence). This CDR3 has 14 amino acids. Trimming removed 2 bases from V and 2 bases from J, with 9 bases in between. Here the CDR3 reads CASSLRAGNYGYTF. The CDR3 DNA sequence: TGTGCCAGCAGTTTAAGGGCAGGGAACTATGGCTACACCTTC.

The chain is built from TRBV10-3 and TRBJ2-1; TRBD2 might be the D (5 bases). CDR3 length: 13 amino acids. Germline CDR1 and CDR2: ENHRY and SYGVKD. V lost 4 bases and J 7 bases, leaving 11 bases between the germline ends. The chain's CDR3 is CAISGSGLNEQFF. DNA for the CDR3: TGTGCCATCAGTGGCTCGGGGTTGAATGAGCAGTTCTTC.

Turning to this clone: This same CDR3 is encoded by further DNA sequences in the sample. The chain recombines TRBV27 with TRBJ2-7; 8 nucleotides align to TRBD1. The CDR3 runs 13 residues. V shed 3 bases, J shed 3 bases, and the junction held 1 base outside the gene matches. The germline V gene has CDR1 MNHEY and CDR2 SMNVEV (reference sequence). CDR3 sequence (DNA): TGTGCCAGCAGTTTGGACAGGGACTACGAGCAGTACTTC. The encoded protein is CASSLDRDYEQYF.

CDR3 sequence reads: CASSINPFGSPGNTIYF. As DNA, the CDR3 is TGTGCCAGCAGCATAAATCCGTTTGGGTCGCCGGGAAACACCATATATTTT. This chain uses TRBV27 with TRBJ1-3; D ambiguous. This CDR3 contains 17 residues. In germline, CDR1 is MNHEY, CDR2 SMNVEV (reference sequence). V lost 6 bases, J lost 4 bases, and 22 bases lay in between.

This chain's CDR3 is CASSEALVNLYEQYF. The CDR3 DNA sequence: TGTGCCAGCAGTGAAGCTTTAGTCAACCTCTACGAGCAGTACTTC. The chain uses TRBV2 and TRBJ2-7, with D hard to call. Germline lookup yields CDR1 SNHLY and CDR2 FYNNEI. The CDR3 covers 15 residues. The ends were cut back, 0 bases at V and 3 bases at J, with 12 bases in the middle.

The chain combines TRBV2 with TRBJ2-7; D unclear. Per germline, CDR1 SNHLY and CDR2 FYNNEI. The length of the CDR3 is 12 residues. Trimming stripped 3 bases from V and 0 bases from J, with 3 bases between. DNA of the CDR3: TGTGCCAGCAGTGATAGCTCCTACGAGCAGTACTTC. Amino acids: CASSDSSYEQYF.

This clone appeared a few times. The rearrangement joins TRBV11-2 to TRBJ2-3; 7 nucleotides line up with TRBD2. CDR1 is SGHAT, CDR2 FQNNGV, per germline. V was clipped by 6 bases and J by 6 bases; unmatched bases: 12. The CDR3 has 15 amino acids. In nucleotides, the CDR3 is TGTGCCAGCAGACGAGGGACTAATACCGTGGATACGCAGTATTTT. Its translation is CASRRGTNTVDTQYF.

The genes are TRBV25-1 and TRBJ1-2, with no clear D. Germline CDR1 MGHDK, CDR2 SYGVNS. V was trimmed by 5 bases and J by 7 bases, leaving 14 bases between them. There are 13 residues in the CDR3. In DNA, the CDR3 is TGTGCCAGCAGTCGAGATCCCCGGGGTGGCTACACCTTC. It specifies CASSRDPRGGYTF.

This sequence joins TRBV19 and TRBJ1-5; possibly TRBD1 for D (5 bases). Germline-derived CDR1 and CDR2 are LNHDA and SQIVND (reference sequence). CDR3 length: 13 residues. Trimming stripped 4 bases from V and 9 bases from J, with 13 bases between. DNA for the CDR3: TGTGCCAGTAGTACCCACTCGGGGGGGCCCCAGCATTTT. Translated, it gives CASSTHSGGPQHF.

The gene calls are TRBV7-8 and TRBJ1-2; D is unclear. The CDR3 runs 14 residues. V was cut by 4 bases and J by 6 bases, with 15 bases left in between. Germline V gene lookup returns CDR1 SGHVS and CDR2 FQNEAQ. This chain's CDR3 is CASSSRHGGHGYTF. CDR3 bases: TGTGCCAGCAGCTCCAGGCATGGAGGGCATGGCTACACCTTC.

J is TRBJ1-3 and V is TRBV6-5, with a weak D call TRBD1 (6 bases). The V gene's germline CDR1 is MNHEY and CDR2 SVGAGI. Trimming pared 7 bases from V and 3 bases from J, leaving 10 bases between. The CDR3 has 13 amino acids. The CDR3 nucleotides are TGTGCCAGCAAGATGACAGGTGGAAACACCATATATTTT. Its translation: CASKMTGGNTIYF.